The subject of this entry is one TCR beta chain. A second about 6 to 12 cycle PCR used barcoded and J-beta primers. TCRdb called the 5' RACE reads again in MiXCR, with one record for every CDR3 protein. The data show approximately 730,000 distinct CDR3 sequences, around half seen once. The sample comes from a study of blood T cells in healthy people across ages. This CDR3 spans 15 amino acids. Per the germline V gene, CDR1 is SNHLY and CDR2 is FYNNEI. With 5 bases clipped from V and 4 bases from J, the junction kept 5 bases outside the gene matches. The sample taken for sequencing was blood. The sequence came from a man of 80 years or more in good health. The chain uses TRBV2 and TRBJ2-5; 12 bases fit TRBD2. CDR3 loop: CASSQEGLAGETQYF. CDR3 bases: TGTGCCAGCAGTCAAGAGGGACTAGCGGGAGAGACCCAGTACTTC.